This T cell receptor (beta chain) was recorded in a study of Graves' ophthalmopathy and Graves' hyperthyroidism. Amplification of TCR beta CDR3 regions used RNA transcripts. RT-PCR was first run with HTBI primers, then multiplex PCR in a second round. TCRdb reprocessed the multiplex PCR reads with MiXCR, giving one entry per CDR3 protein. The sample includes tens of thousands of distinct CDR3 sequences, under 65% seen only once; the top ten take 15% to 20%. The length of the CDR3 is 14 residues. V gave up 2 bases and J gave up 7 bases, with 14 bases separating them. Germline V gives CDR1 MDHEN, CDR2 SYDVKM. At least ten counts were recorded for this clonotype.

This receptor was taken from an adult man with Graves' ophthalmopathy. The sequencing sample was made of peripheral blood. The chain uses TRBV28 and TRBJ1-1; D is undetermined. The CDR3 loop reads CASSLSGPLNEAFF. The CDR3 nucleotides read TGTGCCAGCAGTTTAAGTGGCCCGCTCAATGAAGCTTTCTTT.